The clone carrying this TCR beta chain was recorded at least ten times. Its specificity is not known. TCRdb recomputed calls from the RT-PCR reads with MiXCR, one row per CDR3 protein. The repertoire holds hundreds of thousands of distinct CDR3 sequences, with around 15% as singletons. The data were obtained in a study of response to subunit inactivated influenza vaccine. The germline V gene encodes CDR1 SGHRS and CDR2 YFSETQ. Trimming pared 0 bases from V and 5 bases from J, leaving 8 bases between. The CDR3 spans 13 residues. Study-level points and caveats: Only a handful of new T cells, the authors suggested, are recruited with each seasonal influenza vaccination.

The chain is built from TRBV5-1 and TRBJ2-5, with a tentative D call TRBD1 (5 bases). This sample comprised PBMCs from blood, obtained 14 to 15 days before vaccination. This clonotype originated in a man aged 50 to 60 who received an inactivated influenza vaccine. In nucleotides, the CDR3 is TGCGCCAGCAGCTTGGCAGGGAAGGAGACCCAGTACTTC. Its translation: CASSLAGKETQYF.